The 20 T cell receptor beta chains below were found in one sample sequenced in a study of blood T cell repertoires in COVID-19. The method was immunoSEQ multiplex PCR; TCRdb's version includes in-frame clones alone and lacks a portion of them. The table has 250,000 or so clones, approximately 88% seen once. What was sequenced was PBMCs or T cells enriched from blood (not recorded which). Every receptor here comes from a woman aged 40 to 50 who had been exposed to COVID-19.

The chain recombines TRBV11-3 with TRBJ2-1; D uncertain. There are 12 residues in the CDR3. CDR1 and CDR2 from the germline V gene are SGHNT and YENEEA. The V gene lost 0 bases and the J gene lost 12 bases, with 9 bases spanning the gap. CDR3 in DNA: TGTGCCAGCAGCTTAGATGGAGAGGTGCAGTTCTTC. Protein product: CASSLDGEVQFF.

The CDR3 coding sequence is TGCGCCAGCAGCTTAATGCCGGGGGGCGGCAACGAGCAGTACTTC. This encodes CASSLMPGGGNEQYF. The J gene is TRBJ2-7, the V gene TRBV4-1; weak D call: TRBD2 (7 bases). With 5 bases removed from V and 5 bases from J, the gap between germline ends came to 19 bases. The V gene's germline CDR1 is MGHRA and CDR2 YSYEKL. The length of the CDR3 is 15 residues.

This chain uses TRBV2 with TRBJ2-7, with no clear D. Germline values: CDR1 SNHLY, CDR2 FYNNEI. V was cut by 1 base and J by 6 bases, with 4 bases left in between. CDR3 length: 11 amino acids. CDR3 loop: CASSEGGEQYV. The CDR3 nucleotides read TGTGCCAGCAGTGAAGGCGGCGAGCAGTACGTC.

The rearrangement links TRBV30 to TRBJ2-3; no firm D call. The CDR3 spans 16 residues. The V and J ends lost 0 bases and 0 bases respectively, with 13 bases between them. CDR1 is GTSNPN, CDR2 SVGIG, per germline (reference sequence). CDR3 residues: CAWSVAPSSSTDTQYF. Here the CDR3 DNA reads TGTGCCTGGAGTGTAGCCCCCTCATCAAGCACAGATACGCAGTATTTT.

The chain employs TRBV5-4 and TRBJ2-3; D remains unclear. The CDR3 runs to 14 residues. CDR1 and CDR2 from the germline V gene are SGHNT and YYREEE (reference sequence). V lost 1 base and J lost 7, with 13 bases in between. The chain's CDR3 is CASSLLSKSNTQYF. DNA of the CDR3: TGTGCCAGCAGCTTGTTGTCTAAATCCAATACGCAGTATTTT.

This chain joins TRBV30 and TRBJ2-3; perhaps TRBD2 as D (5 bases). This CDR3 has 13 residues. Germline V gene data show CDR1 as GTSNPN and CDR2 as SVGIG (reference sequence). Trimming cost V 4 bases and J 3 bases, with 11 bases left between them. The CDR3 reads CAWNTRGTDTQYF. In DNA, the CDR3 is TGTGCCTGGAACACCCGGGGAACAGATACGCAGTATTTT.

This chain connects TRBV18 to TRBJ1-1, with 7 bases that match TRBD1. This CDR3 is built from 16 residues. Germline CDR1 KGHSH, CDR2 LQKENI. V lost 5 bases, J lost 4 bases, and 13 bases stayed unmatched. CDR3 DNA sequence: TGTGCCAGCTCATCCGGACAGGCGACCCGTGGCACTGAAGCTTTCTTT. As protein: CASSSGQATRGTEAFF.

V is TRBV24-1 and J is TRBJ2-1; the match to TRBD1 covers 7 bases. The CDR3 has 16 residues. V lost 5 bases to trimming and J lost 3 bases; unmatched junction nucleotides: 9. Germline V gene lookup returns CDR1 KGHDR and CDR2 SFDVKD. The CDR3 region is CATSAVDRAIYNEQFF. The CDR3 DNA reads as TGTGCCACCAGTGCCGTAGACAGGGCCATCTACAATGAGCAGTTCTTC.

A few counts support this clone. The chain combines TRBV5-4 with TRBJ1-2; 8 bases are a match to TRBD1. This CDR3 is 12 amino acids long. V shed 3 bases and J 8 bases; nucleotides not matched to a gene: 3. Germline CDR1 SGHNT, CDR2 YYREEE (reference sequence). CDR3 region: CASSWTGRGYTF. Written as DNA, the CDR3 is TGTGCCAGCAGCTGGACAGGGCGCGGCTACACCTTC.

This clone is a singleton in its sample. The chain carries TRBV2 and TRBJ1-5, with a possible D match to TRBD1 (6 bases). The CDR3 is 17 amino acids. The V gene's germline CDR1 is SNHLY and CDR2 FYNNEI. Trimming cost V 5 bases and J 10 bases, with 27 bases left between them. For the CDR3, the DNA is TGTGCCAGCAGTCCTGTCCCGGGACACCTACCCTCGTCTCCCCAGCATTTT. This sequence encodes CASSPVPGHLPSSPQHF.

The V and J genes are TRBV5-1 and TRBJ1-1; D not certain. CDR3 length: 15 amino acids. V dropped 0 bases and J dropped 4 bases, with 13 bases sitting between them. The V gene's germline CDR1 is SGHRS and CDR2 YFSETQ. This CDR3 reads CASSLGSMGSTEAFF. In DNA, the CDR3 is TGCGCCAGCAGCTTGGGTTCGATGGGGAGCACTGAAGCTTTCTTT.

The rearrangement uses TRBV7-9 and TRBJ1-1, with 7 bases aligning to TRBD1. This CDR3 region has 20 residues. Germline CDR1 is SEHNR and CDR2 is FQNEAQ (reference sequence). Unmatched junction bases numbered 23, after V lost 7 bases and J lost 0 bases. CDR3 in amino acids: CASTLRPGGTAQLMNTEAFF. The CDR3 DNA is TGTGCCAGCACCCTTAGGCCGGGCGGGACAGCTCAACTAATGAACACTGAAGCTTTCTTT.

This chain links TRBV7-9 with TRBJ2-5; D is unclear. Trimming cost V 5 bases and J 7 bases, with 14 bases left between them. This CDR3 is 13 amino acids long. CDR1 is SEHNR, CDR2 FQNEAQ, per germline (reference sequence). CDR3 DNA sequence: TGTGCCAGCAGCCCTACTATGCGTGGGACCCAGTACTTC. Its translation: CASSPTMRGTQYF.

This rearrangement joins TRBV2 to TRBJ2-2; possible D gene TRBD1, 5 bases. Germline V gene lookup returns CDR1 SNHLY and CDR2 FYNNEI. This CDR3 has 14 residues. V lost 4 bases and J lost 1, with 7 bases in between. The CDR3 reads CASSVQGNTGELFF. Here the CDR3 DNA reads TGTGCCAGCAGTGTTCAGGGGAACACCGGGGAGCTGTTTTTT.

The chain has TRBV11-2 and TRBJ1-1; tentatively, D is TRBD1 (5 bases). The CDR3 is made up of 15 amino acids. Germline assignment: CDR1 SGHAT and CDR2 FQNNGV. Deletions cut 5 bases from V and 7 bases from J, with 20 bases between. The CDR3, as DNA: TGTGCCAGCAGCCGGATACAGGTGGTGGGAGGTGAAGCTTTCTTT. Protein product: CASSRIQVVGGEAFF.

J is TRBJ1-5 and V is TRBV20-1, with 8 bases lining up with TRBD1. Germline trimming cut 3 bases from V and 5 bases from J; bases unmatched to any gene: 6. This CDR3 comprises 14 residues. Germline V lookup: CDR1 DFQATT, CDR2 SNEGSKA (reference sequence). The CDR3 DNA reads TGCAGTGCTAGTCCCCAGGGGGCATATCAGCCCCAGCATTTT. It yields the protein CSASPQGAYQPQHF.

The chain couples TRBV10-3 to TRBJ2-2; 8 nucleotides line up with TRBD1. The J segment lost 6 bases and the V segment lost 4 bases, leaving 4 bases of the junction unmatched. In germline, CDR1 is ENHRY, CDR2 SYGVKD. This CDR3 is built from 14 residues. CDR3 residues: CAISGRGLSGELFF. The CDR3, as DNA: TGTGCCATCAGTGGCAGGGGGCTTTCCGGGGAGCTGTTTTTT.

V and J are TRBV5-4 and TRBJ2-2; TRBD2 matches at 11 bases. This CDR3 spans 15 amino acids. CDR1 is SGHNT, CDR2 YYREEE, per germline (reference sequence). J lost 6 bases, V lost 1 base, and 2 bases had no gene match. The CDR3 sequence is CASSLMGLAAGELFF. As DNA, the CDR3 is TGTGCCAGCAGCTTGATGGGACTAGCGGCCGGGGAGCTGTTTTTT.

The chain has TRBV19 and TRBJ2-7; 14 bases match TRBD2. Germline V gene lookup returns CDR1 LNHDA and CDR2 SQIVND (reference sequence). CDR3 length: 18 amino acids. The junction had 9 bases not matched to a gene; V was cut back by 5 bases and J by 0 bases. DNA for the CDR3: TGTGCCAGTAGTCCACGGACTAGCGGGGGGAGTTTCTCCTACGAGCAGTACTTC. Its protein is CASSPRTSGGSFSYEQYF.

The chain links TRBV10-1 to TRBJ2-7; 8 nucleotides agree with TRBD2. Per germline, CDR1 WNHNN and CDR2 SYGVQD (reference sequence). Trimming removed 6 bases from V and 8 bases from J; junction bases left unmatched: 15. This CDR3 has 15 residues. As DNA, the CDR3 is TGCGCCAGCAGGCCTACTAGCGGAGGCCCTTACCAGCAGTACGTC. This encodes CASRPTSGGPYQQYV.